Below are 9 T cell receptor beta chains sequenced from a single sample in a study of shared clonotypes between healthy human individuals. The protocol was immunoSEQ multiplex PCR, while the TCRdb copy is restricted to in-frame clones and leaves out a portion. This sample carries about 1.4 million clones, 96% of them seen once, and the ten largest clones take about 1%. The sequenced sample was naive CD4+ T cells sorted from blood. Subset of the sample: CD45RA+ positively selected. The receptor source for this set is a man aged 25-40 years in good health.

The V and J genes are TRBV18 and TRBJ1-5; no definite D call. The CDR3 is 14 residues long. CDR1 and CDR2 from the germline V gene are KGHSH and LQKENI. V gave up 3 bases and J gave up 2 bases, with 8 bases separating them. The CDR3 loop reads CASSPRRGNQPQHF. Here the CDR3 DNA reads TGTGCCAGCTCACCCAGGCGCGGCAATCAGCCCCAGCATTTT.

Concerning this clone: An end of the junction differs from the germline gene, which may be a read error. The gene calls are TRBV29-1 and TRBJ1-4; 12 bases match TRBD1. Germline CDR1 and CDR2: SQVTM and ANQGSEA. This CDR3 has 12 residues. The CDR3 nucleotides read TGCAGCGTTGAAACCCGGGACAGGGGGCTAACTTTT. This gives the protein CSVETRDRGLTF.

The DNA for the CDR3 is TGTGCCAGCTCACCAGTGGACTTCCATGAGCAGTTCTTC. Its translation is CASSPVDFHEQFF. The genes are TRBV18 and TRBJ2-1; perhaps TRBD2 as D (5 bases). Looked up from germline, CDR1 is KGHSH and CDR2 is LQKENI. Trimming stripped 2 bases from V and 8 bases from J, with 10 bases between. The CDR3 is made up of 13 amino acids.

The rearrangement joins TRBV7-2 to TRBJ1-1, with TRBD1 identical over 7 bases. The ends lost 1 base at V and 4 bases at J; junction bases unmatched: 6. Looked up from germline, CDR1 is SGHTA and CDR2 is FQGNSA. The CDR3 length is 15 residues. The CDR3 DNA is TGTGCCAGCAGCTTAGGACAGGGTGTCGGCACTGAAGCTTTCTTT. This codes for CASSLGQGVGTEAFF. The whole variable domain, filled in from reference TRBV7-2 and TRBJ1-1, reads GAGVSQSPSNKVTEKGKDVELRCDPISGHTALYWYRQSLGQGLEFLIYFQGNSAPDKSGLPSDRFSAERTGGSVSTLTIQRTQQEDSAVYLCASSLGQGVGTEAFFGQGTRLTVV.

This sequence joins TRBV19 and TRBJ1-5; 8 bases fit TRBD1. The CDR3 runs to 16 residues. Germline lookup yields CDR1 LNHDA and CDR2 SQIVND (reference sequence). V was clipped by 5 bases and J by 2 bases; unmatched bases: 8. CDR3 coding DNA: TGTGCCAGTAGTGCCGCCGCGGACAGGGGCAATCAGCCCCAGCATTTT. It is translated as CASSAAADRGNQPQHF.

The genes are TRBV7-9 and TRBJ2-7; maybe TRBD2 (6 bases). Germline CDR1 and CDR2: SEHNR and FQNEAQ (reference sequence). The CDR3 consists of 13 residues. The V gene lost 10 bases and the J gene lost 2 bases, with 15 bases spanning the gap. As DNA, the CDR3 is TGTGCCACCCGGGACTGGATAACCTACGAGCAGTACTTC. Amino acid sequence: CATRDWITYEQYF.

CDR3 sequence: CASSPPSSRSIGGTQYF. In DNA form, the CDR3 reads TGTGCCAGCAGCCCCCCCAGTTCGAGGTCCATTGGGGGGACCCAGTACTTC. The genes are TRBV7-2 and TRBJ2-5, with D perhaps matching TRBD1 or TRBD2 (5 bases each). CDR3 length: 17 amino acids. From germline, CDR1 is SGHTA and CDR2 FQGNSA. V gave up 5 bases and J gave up 7 bases, with 26 bases separating them.

The chain combines TRBV2 with TRBJ2-2, with D perhaps TRBD1 (5 bases). Germline lookup yields CDR1 SNHLY and CDR2 FYNNEI. Trimming pared 3 bases from V and 0 bases from J, leaving 8 bases between. The CDR3 extends over 15 amino acids. The CDR3 region is CASSDWTTNTGELFF. DNA for the CDR3: TGTGCCAGCAGTGATTGGACAACGAACACCGGGGAGCTGTTTTTT.

The V call is TRBV5-1, the J call TRBJ2-7; the D is unclear. Germline V gene data show CDR1 as SGHRS and CDR2 as YFSETQ. Trimming removed 4 bases at V and 2 bases at J, with 10 bases between. The CDR3 length is 13 residues. CDR3 in amino acids: CASSPGMAYEQYF. The CDR3 nucleotides read TGCGCCAGCAGCCCCGGTATGGCCTACGAGCAGTACTTC.